One sample yielded the 21 T cell receptor beta chains listed below, sequenced in a study of shared clonotypes between healthy human individuals. Sequenced by immunoSEQ multiplex PCR; TCRdb stores in-frame clones only, minus some. The table records 1.4 million to 1.5 million clones, 95% to 97% of them present only once. Sequenced material: naive CD4+ T cells sorted from blood. The subset denotes: CD45RA+ positively selected. These receptors all stem from a man younger than 40 in good health.

The CDR3 sequence: CASSQDYLGRLDTQYF. The CDR3 DNA reads as TGCGCCAGCAGCCAAGATTACTTAGGTCGACTGGATACGCAGTATTTT. The rearrangement uses TRBV4-3 and TRBJ2-3; D is unclear. The length of the CDR3 is 16 residues. Germline values: CDR1 LGHNA, CDR2 YSLEER. The V end lost 0 bases, the J end lost 6 bases, and 16 bases lay between the germline ends.

This clone appeared once. This same CDR3 is encoded by further DNA sequences in the sample. The V and J genes are TRBV11-3 and TRBJ2-1; D might be TRBD1 or TRBD2, each matching 5 bases. Per germline, CDR1 SGHNT and CDR2 YENEEA. The CDR3 has 14 amino acids. V lost 1 base, J lost 6 bases, and 10 bases lay in between. The CDR3 loop reads CASSLGSGGNEQFF. Here the CDR3 DNA reads TGTGCCAGCAGCTTAGGTTCTGGGGGCAATGAGCAGTTCTTC.

The chain couples TRBV19 to TRBJ2-1, with a weak D call TRBD2 (5 bases). V lost 6 bases and J lost 2, with 17 bases in between. The CDR3 has 16 amino acids. Per germline, CDR1 LNHDA and CDR2 SQIVND (reference sequence). CDR3 nucleotides: TGTGCCAGTAGCCTTTTCCGGGGTTCTACCTACAATGAGCAGTTCTTC. Translating it yields CASSLFRGSTYNEQFF. Full variable domain (remainder filled in from reference TRBV19 and TRBJ2-1): DGGITQSPKYLFRKEGQNVTLSCEQNLNHDAMYWYRQDPGQGLRLIYYSQIVNDFQKGDIAEGYSVSREKKESFPLTVTSAQKNPTAFYLCASSLFRGSTYNEQFFGPGTRLTVL.

The chain links TRBV29-1 to TRBJ2-1; D uncertain. This CDR3 has 13 residues. CDR1 is SQVTM and CDR2 is ANQGSEA in the germline V gene. The V end lost 5 bases, the J end lost 0 bases, and 8 bases lay between the germline ends. The CDR3 nucleotides read TGCAGCGTTAGCACGAGCTCCTACAATGAGCAGTTCTTC. It encodes CSVSTSSYNEQFF.

The chain has TRBV28 and TRBJ1-5; D remains unclear. The V end was cut by 7 bases, the J end by 8 bases, with 15 bases between. The CDR3 consists of 13 residues. Germline CDR1 reads MDHEN; CDR2 reads SYDVKM. CDR3 region: CASNSGIVEPQHF. CDR3 in DNA: TGTGCCAGCAACTCGGGGATTGTGGAGCCCCAGCATTTT. Full variable domain (rest looked up from reference TRBV28 and TRBJ1-5): DVKVTQSSRYLVKRTGEKVFLECVQDMDHENMFWYRQDPGLGLRLIYFSYDVKMKEKGDIPEGYSVSREKKERFSLILESASTNQTSMYLCASNSGIVEPQHFGDGTRLSIL.

The V call is TRBV28, the J call TRBJ1-2; maybe TRBD1 (5 bases). This CDR3 is 14 amino acids long. The V gene's germline CDR1 is MDHEN and CDR2 SYDVKM. V lost 5 bases to trimming and J lost 2 bases, with 12 bases between them. This chain's CDR3 is CASSPRAPNYGYTF. CDR3 nucleotide sequence: TGTGCCAGCAGTCCCAGGGCACCAAACTATGGCTACACCTTC.

The V call is TRBV28, the J call TRBJ2-5; D not certain. Germline V lookup: CDR1 MDHEN, CDR2 SYDVKM. V shed 6 bases and J shed 4 bases, with 12 bases lying between them. The CDR3 covers 13 residues. The CDR3 here is CASSSRFPETQYF. The DNA for the CDR3 is TGTGCCAGCAGCTCCAGGTTCCCAGAGACCCAGTACTTC.

This clone was detected only once. The chain combines TRBV5-1 with TRBJ1-1; 8 bases match TRBD1. V lost 3 bases to trimming and J lost 4 bases; unmatched junction nucleotides: 2. CDR3 size: 13 residues. Germline CDR1 is SGHRS and CDR2 is YFSETQ. The CDR3 DNA sequence: TGCGCCAGCAGCTCGGACAGGGCCACTGAAGCTTTCTTT. This codes for CASSSDRATEAFF.

The chain combines TRBV10-3 with TRBJ2-1, with 12 nucleotides matching TRBD2. The CDR3 has 16 amino acids. Losses at the gene ends were 3 bases for V and 6 bases for J; bases not matched to a gene: 6. Germline CDR1 is ENHRY and CDR2 is SYGVKD. The CDR3 protein is CAISEPSGRARNEQFF. The CDR3 DNA follows: TGTGCCATCAGTGAACCTAGCGGGAGGGCCCGCAATGAGCAGTTCTTC.

As to this clone: An end of the junction does not agree with germline; a read error may underlie this. V is TRBV5-1 and J is TRBJ2-7, with D unresolved. The CDR3 is made up of 11 amino acids. Germline CDR1 SGHRS, CDR2 YFSETQ. For the CDR3, the DNA is TGCGCCAGCAGCTTGGGCCCCTTGGTAGCCTTC. Translation gives CASSLGPLVAF.

V and J are TRBV5-1 and TRBJ2-6; D call uncertain. The V end lost 1 base, the J end lost 0 bases, and 11 bases lay between the germline ends. From germline, CDR1 is SGHRS and CDR2 YFSETQ. The CDR3 is 17 amino acids. In DNA, the CDR3 is TGCGCCAGCAGCTTGTTTAGGCCCAACTCTGGGGCCAACGTCCTGACTTTC. This gives the protein CASSLFRPNSGANVLTF.

This clone has just one count. The rearrangement joins TRBV5-1 to TRBJ2-3; 9 bases match TRBD1. Trimming removed 3 bases from V and 6 bases from J; junction bases left unmatched: 5. Germline-derived CDR1 and CDR2 are SGHRS and YFSETQ. The CDR3 runs 14 residues. The CDR3 here is CASSWGQGRDTQYF. The CDR3 DNA is TGCGCCAGCAGCTGGGGACAGGGTCGCGATACGCAGTATTTT.

Remarks on this clone: One end of the junction fails to match germline, which may point to a read error. This chain joins TRBV5-4 and TRBJ1-3, with D tentatively TRBD1 (6 bases). This CDR3 is 16 amino acids long. The germline V gene has CDR1 SGHNT and CDR2 YYREEE (reference sequence). The CDR3 DNA sequence: TGTGCCAGCAGTTTGGTAGGGACACAAGCTGGAAACACCATATATTTT. It encodes CASSLVGTQAGNTIYF.

The rearrangement joins TRBV7-9 to TRBJ2-7, with 7 bases identical to TRBD2. This CDR3 contains 19 residues. Germline V gene data show CDR1 as SEHNR and CDR2 as FQNEAQ (reference sequence). The ends lost 5 bases at V and 2 bases at J; junction bases unmatched: 21. CDR3 coding DNA: TGTGCCAGCAGCGGAGGTCCGGGCGGGAGTTCCGCTAAGACCTACGAGCAGTACTTC. It specifies CASSGGPGGSSAKTYEQYF. The complete variable domain, with remaining parts taken from reference TRBV7-9 and TRBJ2-7, reads DTGVSQNPRHKITKRGQNVTFRCDPISEHNRLYWYRQTLGQGPEFLTYFQNEAQLEKSRLLSDRFSAERPKGSFSTLEIQRTEQGDSAMYLCASSGGPGGSSAKTYEQYFGPGTRLTVT.

The chain carries TRBV15 and TRBJ2-5, with D tentatively TRBD1 (5 bases). V was shortened by 0 bases and J by 4 bases, with 6 bases between the two germline ends. Germline V gene lookup returns CDR1 LNHNV and CDR2 YYDKDF (reference sequence). CDR3 size: 13 residues. The CDR3 protein is CATSRDQGETQYF. For the CDR3, the DNA is TGTGCCACCAGCAGAGATCAGGGAGAGACCCAGTACTTC.

The genes are TRBV2 and TRBJ2-7; 8 bases are a match to TRBD1. Germline loops: CDR1 SNHLY, CDR2 FYNNEI. CDR3 size: 16 residues. Trimming cost V 6 bases and J 1 base; bases outside gene matches: 11. CDR3 nucleotides: TGTGCCAGCAGCCGTATGGTGGACAGGGAATCCTACGAGCAGTACTTC. The encoded protein is CASSRMVDRESYEQYF.

The rearrangement joins TRBV27 to TRBJ1-1; D is ambiguous. V was clipped by 3 bases and J by 1 base, with 15 bases between them. CDR1 is MNHEY, CDR2 SMNVEV, per germline (reference sequence). The CDR3 contains 16 residues. The CDR3 spells CASSFYGRSPNTEAFF. The CDR3 bases are TGTGCCAGCAGTTTTTATGGACGCTCCCCGAACACTGAAGCTTTCTTT.

This chain joins TRBV28 and TRBJ2-3; D remains ambiguous. V was shortened by 1 base and J by 0 bases, with 8 bases between the two germline ends. CDR1 is MDHEN, CDR2 SYDVKM, per germline. The CDR3 has 15 residues. CDR3 coding DNA: TGTGCCAGCAGTTTATATACAGATAGCACAGATACGCAGTATTTT. Protein sequence: CASSLYTDSTDTQYF.

The V call is TRBV28, the J call TRBJ2-7; D not resolved. Germline V CDR1 and CDR2: MDHEN, SYDVKM. This CDR3 is built from 14 residues. V lost 5 bases to trimming and J lost 4 bases, with 15 bases between them. The CDR3 is CASSVSGFWYEQYF. Written as DNA, the CDR3 is TGTGCCAGCAGTGTCTCTGGGTTTTGGTACGAGCAGTACTTC.

The chain links TRBV27 to TRBJ2-7; possible D gene TRBD2, 6 bases. V dropped 3 bases and J dropped 2 bases, with 14 bases sitting between them. CDR1 and CDR2 from the germline V gene are MNHEY and SMNVEV (reference sequence). The CDR3 covers 15 residues. The CDR3 protein is CASSFLGTGAYEQYF. Here the CDR3 DNA reads TGTGCCAGCAGTTTCCTCGGGACTGGCGCCTACGAGCAGTACTTC.

In the case of this clone: Other nucleotide sequences in the sample specify the same CDR3. The V gene is TRBV27, the J gene TRBJ2-3, with D unresolved. The germline V and J ends were trimmed by 2 bases and 0 bases, with 6 bases remaining between them. The CDR3 contains 14 residues. CDR1 is MNHEY, CDR2 SMNVEV, per germline (reference sequence). The CDR3 coding sequence is TGTGCCAGCAGTTTAGTAGGTAGCACAGATACGCAGTATTTT. Translation: CASSLVGSTDTQYF.